This T cell receptor beta chain derives from a study of T cell repertoires in cytomegalovirus infection. This clonotype was detected a few times. Its target is unknown. TCRdb independently ran MiXCR on the reads; one entry per CDR3 protein. This table holds about 300,000 distinct CDR3 sequences, more than 20% found once. Study observations and caveats: Frequencies of public TCR beta families were cumulated, and this identified carriers of CMV plus the relevant HLA.

The CDR3 is 14 residues long. Germline CDR1 MDHEN, CDR2 SYDVKM. V shed 7 bases and J shed 5 bases, with 15 bases lying between them. The chain has TRBV28 and TRBJ2-1; D not certain. The clonotype originates from a human donor in good health (CMV status not recorded). Some clones in this sample may be carry-over from other donors' samples. The material sequenced was PBMCs. The CDR3 DNA reads as TGTGCCAGCACGCGTTCCCAGAGTCACAATGAGCAGTTCTTC. Translation: CASTRSQSHNEQFF.